The 21 T cell receptor beta chains in this list originate from one sample, sequenced in a study of blood T cell repertoires in COVID-19 (dated by TCRdb to the early 2020s). Library preparation employed the immunoSEQ multiplex PCR assay. TCRdb limited this immuneACCESS table to in-frame rearrangements with V and J called. A share of clones is missing; checked studies link under half to unresolved V genes, and the rest is unexplained. Within this sample are 200,000 or so clones, with 75% to 90% of them counted one time only. Of the sample, under 3.5% falls within the top ten clones. Source material: peripheral blood. The receptor source for this set is a man aged 25-45 years with COVID-19, enrolled during active disease.

The CDR3 here is CSASPRDRVRGTEAFF. CDR3 coding DNA: TGCAGTGCTAGTCCGAGGGACAGGGTTCGGGGCACTGAAGCTTTCTTT. The genes are TRBV20-1 and TRBJ1-1, with TRBD1 identical over 9 bases. This CDR3 has 16 residues. J was trimmed by 4 bases and V by 3 bases; bases with no gene match: 12. Germline V gives CDR1 DFQATT, CDR2 SNEGSKA (reference sequence).

This rearrangement joins TRBV19 to TRBJ1-3, with D possibly TRBD1 on 6 matching bases. Germline assignment: CDR1 LNHDA and CDR2 SQIVND (reference sequence). V dropped 8 bases and J dropped 0 bases, with 11 bases sitting between them. The CDR3 has 14 residues. The CDR3 nucleotides are TGTGCCAGTGTCGGACAGTCCTCTGGAAACACCATATATTTT. It is translated as CASVGQSSGNTIYF.

V and J are TRBV9 and TRBJ1-2; TRBD1 aligns across 9 bases. With 4 bases clipped from V and 2 bases from J, the junction kept 3 bases outside the gene matches. The CDR3 has 14 amino acids. Looked up from germline, CDR1 is SGDLS and CDR2 is YYNGEE. CDR3 protein: CASSPGQGNYGYTF. Written as DNA, the CDR3 is TGTGCCAGCAGCCCCGGACAGGGGAACTATGGCTACACCTTC.

V gene TRBV28 combines with J gene TRBJ2-7; the D gene is possibly TRBD1 (5 bases). The CDR3 contains 14 residues. The V gene lost 4 bases and the J gene lost 0 bases, with 10 bases spanning the gap. Germline V lookup: CDR1 MDHEN, CDR2 SYDVKM. The CDR3 DNA reads as TGTGCCAGCAGTTGGATAGACAGCTCCTACGAGCAGTACTTC. This sequence encodes CASSWIDSSYEQYF.

The chain combines TRBV4-1 with TRBJ1-2; TRBD1 matches at 8 bases. The CDR3 is made up of 15 amino acids. The V segment lost 3 bases and the J segment 4 bases; nucleotides outside the gene matches: 7. Per the germline V gene, CDR1 is MGHRA and CDR2 is YSYEKL. CDR3 DNA sequence: TGCGCCAGCAGCCACGGGACAGGCCCCTTCTATGGCTACACCTTC. This translates into CASSHGTGPFYGYTF.

The chain couples TRBV24-1 to TRBJ2-2; TRBD2 agrees at 8 bases. The CDR3 consists of 18 residues. V gave up 1 base and J gave up 6 bases; unmatched junction bases: 12. The germline CDR1 and CDR2 sequences are KGHDR and SFDVKD. The CDR3 DNA sequence: TGTGCCACCAGTGATTTACCTAGCCCGGGAGGGGGTTCCGGGGAGCTGTTTTTT. This codes for CATSDLPSPGGGSGELFF.

The rearrangement joins TRBV19 to TRBJ2-1; 7 bases fit TRBD1. This CDR3 contains 16 residues. With V trimmed by 5 bases and J by 3 bases, 10 bases remained unmatched. CDR1 LNHDA and CDR2 SQIVND come from the germline V gene (reference sequence). In DNA, the CDR3 is TGTGCCAGTAGTGAGTACAGGGGCCTCATCTACAATGAGCAGTTCTTC. It encodes CASSEYRGLIYNEQFF.

The chain joins TRBV18 to TRBJ1-1; TRBD1 might be the D (6 bases). The CDR3 is 18 residues long. CDR1 and CDR2 from the germline V gene are KGHSH and LQKENI. The germline V and J ends were trimmed by 3 bases and 0 bases, with 20 bases remaining between them. This CDR3 reads CASSPARGSKVLNTEAFF. CDR3 coding DNA: TGTGCCAGCTCACCGGCCAGGGGCAGCAAGGTACTGAACACTGAAGCTTTCTTT.

This clone was seen a handful of times. The chain carries TRBV18 and TRBJ1-4; D perhaps matches TRBD1 (6 bases). The CDR3 runs to 13 residues. V shed 2 bases and J shed 8 bases, with 9 bases lying between them. Germline V gene data show CDR1 as KGHSH and CDR2 as LQKENI. CDR3 loop: CASSPTRGEKLFF. The DNA for the CDR3 is TGTGCCAGCTCACCAACAAGGGGGGAAAAACTGTTTTTT.

V is TRBV29-1 and J is TRBJ2-7; 10 bases agree with TRBD2. Germline lookup yields CDR1 SQVTM and CDR2 ANQGSEA. Unmatched junction bases numbered 6, after V lost 6 bases and J lost 4 bases. The CDR3 is 13 residues long. The CDR3 nucleotides read TGCAGCGTAGACCTAGCGGGAGCTTACGAGCAGTACTTC. This sequence encodes CSVDLAGAYEQYF.

The V and J genes are TRBV5-6 and TRBJ1-1; possible D gene TRBD1, 6 bases. V shed 4 bases and J shed 3 bases, with 16 bases lying between them. CDR1 and CDR2 (germline): SGHDT, YYEEEE. The CDR3 is 15 residues long. CDR3 coding DNA: TGTGCCAGCAGCCTCGGAGGACAGATCTACACTGAAGCTTTCTTT. Its protein is CASSLGGQIYTEAFF.

This chain joins TRBV3-1 (or the pseudogene TRBV3-2) and TRBJ2-2, with 7 bases matching TRBD2. Germline V gene lookup returns CDR1 LGHDT and CDR2 YNNKEL (reference sequence). V was clipped by 6 bases and J by 4 bases; unmatched bases: 5. The CDR3 consists of 14 residues. The CDR3 is CASRGEGRTGELFF. Written as DNA, the CDR3 is TGTGCCAGCAGAGGGGAGGGTCGCACCGGGGAGCTGTTTTTT.

The gene calls are TRBV3-1 (or the pseudogene TRBV3-2) and TRBJ2-1, with 8 bases aligning to TRBD2. V shed 1 base, J shed 7 bases, and the junction held 18 bases outside the gene matches. Germline V gene lookup returns CDR1 LGHDT and CDR2 YNNKEL (reference sequence). This CDR3 has 19 residues. CDR3 in amino acids: CASSQVFLGTRNMWNEQFF. The CDR3 DNA follows: TGTGCCAGCAGCCAAGTTTTCCTCGGGACTAGGAACATGTGGAATGAGCAGTTCTTC.

This clone has only a few counts. The chain joins TRBV5-1 to TRBJ1-2; D not certain. This CDR3 has 14 residues. V lost 3 bases and J lost 5, with 14 bases in between. CDR1 is SGHRS and CDR2 is YFSETQ in the germline V gene. The CDR3 loop is CASSSEPGAYGYTF. The CDR3 DNA sequence: TGCGCCAGCAGCTCGGAACCGGGAGCATATGGCTACACCTTC.

The chain has TRBV5-1 and TRBJ1-5; tentative D call: TRBD1 (6 bases). The CDR3 covers 14 residues. Germline V gene lookup returns CDR1 SGHRS and CDR2 YFSETQ. With 4 bases removed from V and 0 bases from J, the gap between germline ends came to 8 bases. CDR3 in amino acids: CASSPGDSNQPQHF. DNA of the CDR3: TGCGCCAGCAGCCCAGGGGATAGCAATCAGCCCCAGCATTTT.

The chain has TRBV27 and TRBJ2-7, with 9 bases that match TRBD1. Germline V gives CDR1 MNHEY, CDR2 SMNVEV (reference sequence). This CDR3 has 14 residues. J lost 4 bases, V lost 5 bases, and 6 bases had no gene match. For the CDR3, the DNA is TGTGCCAGCAGTCGGACAGGGGATAGGTACGAGCAGTACTTC. This translates into CASSRTGDRYEQYF.

The J gene is TRBJ1-4, the V gene TRBV19, with a possible D match to TRBD1 (6 bases). Trimming shortened V by 6 bases and J by 1 base, and 12 bases separated the two germline ends. The CDR3 extends over 15 amino acids. Germline-derived CDR1 and CDR2 are LNHDA and SQIVND (reference sequence). The DNA for the CDR3 is TGTGCCAGTAGCAAAGTAGGGGGAACTAATGAAAAACTGTTTTTT. This encodes CASSKVGGTNEKLFF.

The genes are TRBV3-1 (or the pseudogene TRBV3-2) and TRBJ2-1; 7 bases are shared with TRBD1. V was pared by 5 bases and J by 2 bases, with 12 bases of the junction left unmatched. The CDR3 runs to 17 residues. Germline CDR1 LGHDT, CDR2 YNNKEL (reference sequence). The CDR3 here is CASSTPDWTGAYNEQFF. CDR3 nucleotides: TGTGCCAGCAGCACCCCAGATTGGACAGGAGCCTACAATGAGCAGTTCTTC.

The V call is TRBV15, the J call TRBJ1-1; 7 nucleotides match TRBD1. V lost 0 bases and J lost 13; bases outside the gene matches: 8. The germline CDR1 and CDR2 sequences are LNHNV and YYDKDF (reference sequence). The CDR3 length is 13 residues. In nucleotides, the CDR3 is TGTGCCACCAGCAGAGAACCGACAGGGAGGAGTTTCTTT. It is translated as CATSREPTGRSFF.

The chain combines TRBV2 with TRBJ1-1, with 7 bases lining up with TRBD1. CDR3 length equals 15 residues. Germline-derived CDR1 and CDR2 are SNHLY and FYNNEI. V lost 8 bases, J lost 2 bases, and 11 bases stayed unmatched. CDR3 nucleotide sequence: TGTGCCAGCTCCCGATACAGGGGCTCAAACACTGAAGCTTTCTTT. Translation: CASSRYRGSNTEAFF.

This clone was detected once. The chain links TRBV24-1 to TRBJ2-1; D not certain. CDR1 is KGHDR and CDR2 is SFDVKD in the germline V gene. The V end was cut by 4 bases, the J end by 6 bases, with 15 bases between. The CDR3 loop spans 15 amino acids. CDR3 residues: CATSEAQSHINEQFF. The CDR3, as DNA: TGTGCCACCAGTGAGGCCCAGTCACACATCAATGAGCAGTTCTTC.